These 32 T cell receptor beta chains originate from one sample sequenced in a study of blood T cells in healthy people across ages. Together with a sample-barcoded 5' primer, a J-beta primer mix was included in a second PCR lasting roughly 6 to 12 cycles. TCRdb ran MiXCR on the 5' RACE reads and lists one entry per CDR3 protein. The data hold around 1,900,000 distinct CDR3 sequences, with more than 35% observed a single time. Sample: blood. The receptors were sampled from a human donor in good health.

This clonotype was counted a few times. This rearrangement joins TRBV2 to TRBJ2-1; no definite D call. CDR3 length: 12 amino acids. Germline loops: CDR1 SNHLY, CDR2 FYNNEI. V lost 4 bases, J lost 10 bases, and 11 bases lay in between. The CDR3 DNA reads TGTGCCAGCAGTGTCCTCCCCGGGGAGCAGTTCTTC. Encoded protein: CASSVLPGEQFF.

This clonotype was detected a few times. This sequence joins TRBV7-9 and TRBJ1-2, with D unresolved. Trimming removed 10 bases from V and 4 bases from J, with 19 bases in between. CDR3 length: 14 amino acids. Germline loops: CDR1 SEHNR, CDR2 FQNEAQ (reference sequence). CDR3 nucleotide sequence: TGTGCCACATCCCGGGCTCCTGAAGGCTATGGCTACACCTTC. This encodes CATSRAPEGYGYTF.

This chain connects TRBV7-2 to TRBJ2-3; D may be TRBD1 (6 bases). The V gene lost 1 base and the J gene lost 5 bases, with 10 bases spanning the gap. The CDR3 is 14 amino acids. Germline assignment: CDR1 SGHTA and CDR2 FQGNSA. The CDR3 spells CASSLVQGLDTQYF. Written as DNA, the CDR3 is TGTGCCAGCAGCTTAGTTCAGGGGCTAGATACGCAGTATTTT.

J is TRBJ1-1 and V is TRBV7-9, with D tentatively TRBD1 (5 bases). Germline V gives CDR1 SEHNR, CDR2 FQNEAQ (reference sequence). The CDR3 has 12 amino acids. V lost 5 bases and J lost 11, with 15 bases in between. The CDR3, as DNA: TGTGCCAGCAGCGGGGACGGGAGGAACGCTTTCTTT. Its protein is CASSGDGRNAFF.

This clonotype was seen more than once but under ten times. The chain links TRBV7-2 to TRBJ1-3; D unclear. The CDR3 is made up of 16 amino acids. The germline CDR1 and CDR2 sequences are SGHTA and FQGNSA. V lost 2 bases and J 0 bases, leaving 11 bases between the germline ends. CDR3 in DNA: TGTGCCAGCAGCTTACCAGGCTACGTCTCTGGAAACACCATATATTTT. Its translation is CASSLPGYVSGNTIYF.

The CDR3 spells CATSETLSGGTYNEQFF. CDR3 nucleotides: TGTGCCACCAGTGAGACACTTAGCGGGGGAACTTACAATGAGCAGTTCTTC. The chain uses TRBV24-1 and TRBJ2-1; 9 positions match TRBD2. V lost 4 bases to trimming and J lost 4 bases; unmatched junction nucleotides: 10. The length of the CDR3 is 17 residues. Germline V CDR1 and CDR2: KGHDR, SFDVKD.

The CDR3 DNA reads TGTGCCAGCAGCTTAGAAACAGGGACACCCTACGAGCAGTACTTC. Protein product: CASSLETGTPYEQYF. The chain combines TRBV7-2 with TRBJ2-7, with D tentatively TRBD1 (6 bases). This CDR3 comprises 15 residues. V lost 1 base and J lost 2, with 12 bases in between. The germline V gene encodes CDR1 SGHTA and CDR2 FQGNSA.

The V and J genes are TRBV18 and TRBJ2-4, with 10 nucleotides matching TRBD1. Germline-derived CDR1 and CDR2 are KGHSH and LQKENI. The CDR3 totals 14 residues. J was trimmed by 9 bases and V by 5 bases; bases with no gene match: 7. In DNA form, the CDR3 reads TGTGCCAGCTCATCCGGGACAGGGGATGCCATTCAGTACTTC. Translating gives CASSSGTGDAIQYF.

The rearrangement links TRBV29-1 to TRBJ2-7; 8 nucleotides match TRBD2. The better agreement between TRBJ2-5 and the DNA end casts doubt on the J call. The CDR3 totals 19 residues. CDR1 and CDR2 from the germline V gene are SQVTM and ANQGSEA. In DNA, the CDR3 is TGCAGCGTTGAAGATGTCTTGACGGGGGGGCAAAGGGCGGTAGAGACCCAGTACTTC. This gives the protein CSVEDVLTGGQRAVETQYF.

This clonotype was counted only a few times. At one end the junction does not follow the germline gene, possibly because of a read error. The V gene is TRBV7-7, the J gene TRBJ2-3; D is unclear. Per the germline V gene, CDR1 is SSHAT and CDR2 is FNYEAQ (reference sequence). The CDR3 totals 14 residues. The CDR3 is CASSSHLLTDTQYF. The CDR3 DNA reads TGTGCTAGCAGCTCACACCTCCTCACAGATACGCAGTATTTT.

J is TRBJ2-6 and V is TRBV7-3, with D tentatively TRBD2 (7 bases). CDR3 length equals 17 residues. The V gene lost 4 bases and the J gene lost 3 bases, with 16 bases spanning the gap. Germline CDR1 and CDR2: SGHTA and FQGTGA. CDR3 in DNA: TGTGCCAGCAGCTCCTATCGGGGGGCTGATGGGGCCAACGTCCTGACTTTC. This gives the protein CASSSYRGADGANVLTF.

The V and J genes are TRBV3-1 and TRBJ2-5; no firm D call. Germline CDR1 reads LGHDT; CDR2 reads YNNKEL (reference sequence). The V and J ends lost 5 bases and 5 bases respectively, with 15 bases between them. The CDR3 runs 14 residues. The CDR3 coding sequence is TGTGCCAGCAGCTCCGGGCCAACAAAGGAGACCCAGTACTTC. Residues: CASSSGPTKETQYF.

The chain combines TRBV29-1 with TRBJ1-2; 9 positions agree with TRBD1. The junction had 9 bases not matched to a gene; V was cut back by 7 bases and J by 6 bases. CDR3 length: 13 amino acids. Germline-derived CDR1 and CDR2 are SQVTM and ANQGSEA. CDR3 region: CSAEWGQGHGYTF. The CDR3 DNA is TGCAGCGCCGAATGGGGACAGGGCCATGGCTACACCTTC. Looking up the rest from reference TRBV29-1 and TRBJ1-2 gives the full variable domain: SAVISQKPSRDICQRGTSLTIQCQVDSQVTMMFWYRQQPGQSLTLIATANQGSEATYESGFVIDKFPISRPNLTFSTLTVSNMSPEDSSIYLCSAEWGQGHGYTFGSGTRLTVV.

The chain combines TRBV7-9 with TRBJ2-7; 10 positions agree with TRBD1. Germline CDR1 SEHNR, CDR2 FQNEAQ (reference sequence). The CDR3 has 14 residues. V lost 10 bases, J lost 4 bases, and 10 bases stayed unmatched. CDR3 coding DNA: TGTGCCATCCAACCGGGACAGGGGCCTTACGAGCAGTACTTC. As protein: CAIQPGQGPYEQYF. Complete variable domain (other parts from reference TRBV7-9 and TRBJ2-7): DTGVSQNPRHKITKRGQNVTFRCDPISEHNRLYWYRQTLGQGPEFLTYFQNEAQLEKSRLLSDRFSAERPKGSFSTLEIQRTEQGDSAMYLCAIQPGQGPYEQYFGPGTRLTVT.

This clonotype has only a few counts. This chain uses TRBV25-1 with TRBJ2-1; 7 bases match TRBD1. Germline V gene lookup returns CDR1 MGHDK and CDR2 SYGVNS. CDR3 length equals 12 residues. V gave up 8 bases and J gave up 8 bases; unmatched junction bases: 6. The CDR3 loop is CASELGGHEQFF. CDR3 DNA sequence: TGTGCCAGCGAGTTAGGGGGCCATGAGCAGTTCTTC. Together with reference TRBV25-1 and TRBJ2-1, the CDR3 gives the full variable domain: EADIYQTPRYLVIGTGKKITLECSQTMGHDKMYWYQQDPGMELHLIHYSYGVNSTEKGDLSSESTVSRIRTEHFPLTLESARPSHTSQYLCASELGGHEQFFGPGTRLTVL.

The chain is built from TRBV20-1 and TRBJ2-5; 12 positions agree with TRBD2. Germline trimming cut 4 bases from V and 4 bases from J; bases unmatched to any gene: 13. Germline V gene data show CDR1 as DFQATT and CDR2 as SNEGSKA (reference sequence). The CDR3 is 17 residues long. The CDR3 DNA is TGCAGTGCTACCTCCCCGACTAGCGGGGGAGAGGTAGAGACCCAGTACTTC. This sequence encodes CSATSPTSGGEVETQYF.

The chain joins TRBV20-1 to TRBJ2-1; 7 bases align to TRBD2. Germline-derived CDR1 and CDR2 are DFQATT and SNEGSKA (reference sequence). The V and J ends lost 6 bases and 2 bases, in that order; junction bases with no gene match: 7. This CDR3 is 14 amino acids long. CDR3 region: CSARVRGTYNEQFF. The CDR3 DNA follows: TGCAGTGCCAGGGTGCGGGGGACCTACAATGAGCAGTTCTTC.

The V and J genes are TRBV28 and TRBJ1-5; 7 nucleotides match TRBD1. The J segment lost 5 bases and the V segment lost 10 bases, leaving 17 bases of the junction unmatched. This CDR3 spans 16 amino acids. Germline values: CDR1 MDHEN, CDR2 SYDVKM. The CDR3 loop is CATQVVEGQPHQPQHF. CDR3 DNA sequence: TGTGCCACCCAAGTTGTTGAGGGACAGCCTCATCAGCCCCAGCATTTT.

This clonotype has a handful of counts. This rearrangement joins TRBV27 to TRBJ2-3; D ambiguous. CDR1 and CDR2 from the germline V gene are MNHEY and SMNVEV (reference sequence). Trimming pared 6 bases from V and 1 base from J, leaving 11 bases between. The CDR3 covers 14 residues. The DNA for the CDR3 is TGTGCCAGCAGACTAAGTCTGCGCACAGATACGCAGTATTTT. Translated: CASRLSLRTDTQYF.

The CDR3 region has the DNA TGTGCCAGCAGCTTAGGGTTGGGACTAGCTAATCAAGAGACCCAGTACTTC. It translates to CASSLGLGLANQETQYF. V gene TRBV7-8 combines with J gene TRBJ2-5, with 9 bases matching TRBD2. V was pared by 1 base and J by 2 bases, with 8 bases of the junction left unmatched. Germline CDR1 reads SGHVS; CDR2 reads FQNEAQ. There are 17 residues in the CDR3.

The gene calls are TRBV6-2 or TRBV6-3 and TRBJ2-1; 10 nucleotides align to TRBD2. Trimming cost V 7 bases and J 6 bases; bases outside gene matches: 6. Germline lookup yields CDR1 MNHEY and CDR2 SVGEGT. The CDR3 sequence is 14 residues long. In nucleotides, the CDR3 is TGTGCCAGCACCTATAGCGGGGGGATCAATGAGCAGTTCTTC. Its translation: CASTYSGGINEQFF.

This clonotype was detected only a few times. This sequence joins TRBV12-3 or TRBV12-4 and TRBJ1-2; D might be TRBD1 (5 bases). There are 12 residues in the CDR3. V was pared by 4 bases and J by 7 bases, with 10 bases between. CDR3 DNA sequence: TGTGCCAGCAGTTCGGGGCGGTGTGGCTACACCTTC. Its translation: CASSSGRCGYTF.

The rearrangement links TRBV2 to TRBJ2-3; tentatively, D is TRBD2 (6 bases). Deletions cut 4 bases from V and 6 bases from J, with 14 bases between. The length of the CDR3 is 14 residues. CDR1 is SNHLY, CDR2 FYNNEI, per germline. CDR3 sequence (DNA): TGTGCCAGCAGTGCGGTAGGGGACTCCGATACGCAGTATTTT. Amino acids: CASSAVGDSDTQYF.

There are many counts of this clonotype. The gene calls are TRBV20-1 and TRBJ2-7; 9 bases align to TRBD2. Germline V lookup: CDR1 DFQATT, CDR2 SNEGSKA (reference sequence). Trimming took 6 bases from V and 1 from J; bases not matched to a gene: 10. This CDR3 has 15 residues. DNA of the CDR3: TGCAGTGCGGAACTTAGCGGGGGCGATTCCTACGAGCAGTACTTC. It encodes CSAELSGGDSYEQYF.

This clonotype was seen a handful of times. The chain couples TRBV20-1 to TRBJ2-1; 9 positions match TRBD2. Germline V gives CDR1 DFQATT, CDR2 SNEGSKA (reference sequence). The J segment lost 5 bases and the V segment lost 0 bases, leaving 8 bases of the junction unmatched. CDR3 size: 16 residues. CDR3: CSARDSGRGGHNEQFF. The CDR3 DNA reads TGCAGTGCTAGAGATTCAGGGCGGGGGGGCCACAATGAGCAGTTCTTC.

This chain links TRBV28 with TRBJ1-5; TRBD1 matches 9 bases. This CDR3 contains 13 residues. V was clipped by 5 bases and J by 8 bases; unmatched bases: 4. The germline CDR1 and CDR2 sequences are MDHEN and SYDVKM. In DNA form, the CDR3 reads TGTGCCAGCAGTCCCTGGACAGGGGAGCCCCAGCATTTT. Translation gives CASSPWTGEPQHF.

The rearrangement links TRBV5-5 to TRBJ2-1, with 16 bases matching TRBD2. V lost 5 bases and J lost 9; bases outside the gene matches: 17. The CDR3 length is 19 residues. Germline lookup yields CDR1 SGHKS and CDR2 YYEKEE (reference sequence). The CDR3 nucleotides are TGTGCCAGCAGTCCTAATTTGGGGCCGGGACTAGCGGGGGGGAGTGAGCAGTTCTTC. Residues: CASSPNLGPGLAGGSEQFF. The complete variable domain, with remaining parts taken from reference TRBV5-5 and TRBJ2-1, reads DAGVTQSPTHLIKTRGQQVTLRCSPISGHKSVSWYQQVLGQGPQFIFQYYEKEERGRGNFPDRFSARQFPNYSSELNVNALLLGDSALYLCASSPNLGPGLAGGSEQFFGPGTRLTVL.

The gene calls are TRBV20-1 and TRBJ2-3, with D uncertain. The V gene lost 0 bases and the J gene lost 3 bases, with 10 bases spanning the gap. Per the germline V gene, CDR1 is DFQATT and CDR2 is SNEGSKA (reference sequence). The CDR3 extends over 14 amino acids. The CDR3 here is CSARDILGTDTQYF. CDR3 bases: TGCAGTGCTAGAGATATCCTGGGGACAGATACGCAGTATTTT.

This clonotype has only a few counts. V and J are TRBV4-3 and TRBJ1-1; 8 positions agree with TRBD1. Germline V gene lookup returns CDR1 LGHNA and CDR2 YSLEER. Germline trimming cut 1 base from V and 1 base from J; bases unmatched to any gene: 23. The CDR3 consists of 22 residues. The CDR3 DNA follows: TGCGCCAGCAGCCAAGGTGGGTCCGGGACAGGCCTCATTTCCCCCCCGAACACTGAAGCTTTCTTT. Its protein is CASSQGGSGTGLISPPNTEAFF.

The chain uses TRBV5-1 and TRBJ2-1, with a tentative D call TRBD1 (6 bases). V was pared by 0 bases and J by 7 bases, with 11 bases between. Germline lookup yields CDR1 SGHRS and CDR2 YFSETQ. The CDR3 loop spans 14 amino acids. In DNA form, the CDR3 reads TGCGCCAGCAGCTTGGACCGACAGGTAAATGAGCAGTTCTTC. It is translated as CASSLDRQVNEQFF.

The chain carries TRBV20-1 and TRBJ2-4; the D gene could be TRBD1 or TRBD2 (5 bases each). TRBJ2-7 explains the end of the DNA better; the J call may be wrong. This CDR3 is built from 15 residues. Germline V CDR1 and CDR2: DFQATT, SNEGSKA (reference sequence). Written as DNA, the CDR3 is TGCAGTGCTAGACGAGTGACCTACGGGGCCGACGAGCAGTACTTC. Translated: CSARRVTYGADEQYF.

This clonotype was detected many times. The chain recombines TRBV6-6 with TRBJ2-3, with 8 bases that match TRBD2. CDR1 is MNHNY and CDR2 is SVGAGI in the germline V gene (reference sequence). This CDR3 is built from 14 residues. V lost 6 bases to trimming and J lost 4 bases; unmatched junction nucleotides: 6. Here the CDR3 DNA reads TGTGCCAGCAGCCAAGGACTAGCCGCAGATACGCAGTATTTT. Encoded protein: CASSQGLAADTQYF.